The 4 T cell receptor beta chains given below trace back to one sample, sequenced in a study of T cells in Graves' hyperthyroidism and ophthalmopathy. Amplification yielded TCR beta CDR3 regions, with RNA transcripts as the source. The HTBI primer set drove a first-round RT-PCR of the TCR CDR3. TCRdb passed the multiplex PCR reads through MiXCR, listing each CDR3 protein once. Here the sample spans hundreds of thousands of distinct CDR3 sequences, about a fifth being singletons. Sequencing input: blood. The receptor source for this set is a man between 25 and 39 years old with Graves' ophthalmopathy.

J is TRBJ2-1 and V is TRBV11-2, with TRBD2 matching 8 bases. Per the germline V gene, CDR1 is SGHAT and CDR2 is FQNNGV. V trimming: 4 bases; J trimming: 5 bases; junction bases outside the gene matches: 19. The CDR3 is 19 amino acids. CDR3 nucleotides: TGTGCCAGCAGCTCCCCGGGACCAGCGGGAGTCAACTCGCACAATGAGCAGTTCTTC. Its protein product is CASSSPGPAGVNSHNEQFF.

The chain is built from TRBV12-3 or TRBV12-4 and TRBJ2-1; the match to TRBD2 covers 7 bases. The CDR3 has 15 amino acids. The V gene end was trimmed by 1 base and the J gene end by 6 bases; junction bases not matched to a gene: 6. This CDR3 reads CASSLGTSFGNEQFF. CDR3 in DNA: TGTGCCAGCAGTTTAGGGACTAGTTTTGGCAATGAGCAGTTCTTC.

This clonotype has just a few counts. This chain connects TRBV6-1 to TRBJ1-3; TRBD1 might be the D (6 bases). The CDR3 totals 14 residues. Germline CDR1 and CDR2: MNHNS and SASEGT. Trimming pared 5 bases from V and 7 bases from J, leaving 15 bases between. This CDR3 is CASSPGELGNTIYF. The CDR3 DNA sequence: TGTGCCAGCAGTCCAGGGGAATTGGGGAACACCATATATTTT.

This chain links TRBV5-5 with TRBJ1-1; D ambiguous. Trimming pared 3 bases from V and 2 bases from J, leaving 11 bases between. The germline CDR1 and CDR2 sequences are SGHKS and YYEKEE (reference sequence). The CDR3 is made up of 14 amino acids. In DNA form, the CDR3 reads TGTGCCAGCAGCTGGGAGACGGTTAACACTGAAGCTTTCTTT. This sequence encodes CASSWETVNTEAFF.